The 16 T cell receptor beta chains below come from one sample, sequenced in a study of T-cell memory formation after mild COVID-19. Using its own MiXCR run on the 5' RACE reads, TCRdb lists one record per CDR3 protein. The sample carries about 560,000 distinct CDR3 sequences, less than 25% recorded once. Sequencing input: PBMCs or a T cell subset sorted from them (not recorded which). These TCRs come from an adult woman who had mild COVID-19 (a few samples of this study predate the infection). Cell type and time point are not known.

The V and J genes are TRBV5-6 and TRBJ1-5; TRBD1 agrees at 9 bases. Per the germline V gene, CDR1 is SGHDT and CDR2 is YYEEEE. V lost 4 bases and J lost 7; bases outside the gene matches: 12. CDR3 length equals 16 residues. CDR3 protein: CASSLGTGTGFQPQHF. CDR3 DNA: TGTGCCAGCAGCCTAGGAACCGGGACAGGGTTCCAGCCCCAGCATTTT.

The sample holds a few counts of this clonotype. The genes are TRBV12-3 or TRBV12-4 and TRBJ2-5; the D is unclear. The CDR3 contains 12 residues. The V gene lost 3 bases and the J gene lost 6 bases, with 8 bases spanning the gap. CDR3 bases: TGTGCCAGCAGTTTGTACGGGCAGACCCAGTACTTC. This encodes CASSLYGQTQYF.

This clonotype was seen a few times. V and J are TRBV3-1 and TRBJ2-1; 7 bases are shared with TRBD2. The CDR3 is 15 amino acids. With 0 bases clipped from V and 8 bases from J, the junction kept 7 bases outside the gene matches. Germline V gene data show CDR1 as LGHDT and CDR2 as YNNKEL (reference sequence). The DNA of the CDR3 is TGTGCCAGCAGCCAAGATTATGTTCGGGGGGATGAGCAGTTCTTC. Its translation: CASSQDYVRGDEQFF.

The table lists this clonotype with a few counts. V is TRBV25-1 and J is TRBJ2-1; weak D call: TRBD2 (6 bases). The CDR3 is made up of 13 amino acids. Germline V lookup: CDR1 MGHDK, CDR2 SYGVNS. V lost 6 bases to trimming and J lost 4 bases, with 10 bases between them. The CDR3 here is CASRLGTYNEQFF. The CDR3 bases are TGTGCCAGCAGACTCGGGACTTACAATGAGCAGTTCTTC.

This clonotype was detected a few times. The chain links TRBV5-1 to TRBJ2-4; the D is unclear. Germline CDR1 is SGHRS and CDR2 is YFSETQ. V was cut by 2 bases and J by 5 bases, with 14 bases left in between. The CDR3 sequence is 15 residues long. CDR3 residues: CASSLGGQDQNIQYF. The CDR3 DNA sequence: TGCGCCAGCAGCTTAGGTGGTCAGGACCAAAACATTCAGTACTTC.

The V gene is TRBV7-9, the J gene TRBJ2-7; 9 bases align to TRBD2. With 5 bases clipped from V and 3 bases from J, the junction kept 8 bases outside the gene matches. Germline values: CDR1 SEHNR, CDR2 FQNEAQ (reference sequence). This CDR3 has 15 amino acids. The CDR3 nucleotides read TGTGCCAGCAGCCTACCGGGTAGCGGGGGCTACGAGCAGTACTTC. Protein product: CASSLPGSGGYEQYF.

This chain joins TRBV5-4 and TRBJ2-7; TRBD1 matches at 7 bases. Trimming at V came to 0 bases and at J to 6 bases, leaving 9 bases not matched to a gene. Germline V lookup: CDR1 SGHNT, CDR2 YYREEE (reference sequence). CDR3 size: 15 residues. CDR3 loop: CASSLARQGVLEQYF. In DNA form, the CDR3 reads TGTGCCAGCAGCTTGGCCCGGCAGGGGGTTCTCGAGCAGTACTTC.

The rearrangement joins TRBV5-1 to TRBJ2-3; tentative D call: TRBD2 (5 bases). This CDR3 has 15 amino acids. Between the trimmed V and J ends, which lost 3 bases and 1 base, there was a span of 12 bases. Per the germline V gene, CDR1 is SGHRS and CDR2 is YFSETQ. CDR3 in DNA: TGCGCCAGCAGCTCCGGGCTAGCTCGCACAGATACGCAGTATTTT. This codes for CASSSGLARTDTQYF.

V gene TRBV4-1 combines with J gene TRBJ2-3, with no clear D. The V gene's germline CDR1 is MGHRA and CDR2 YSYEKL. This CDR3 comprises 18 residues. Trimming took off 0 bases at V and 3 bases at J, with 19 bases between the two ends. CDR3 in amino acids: CASSQDGPEQAGTDTQYF. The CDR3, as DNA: TGCGCCAGCAGCCAAGATGGGCCAGAGCAAGCCGGGACAGATACGCAGTATTTT.

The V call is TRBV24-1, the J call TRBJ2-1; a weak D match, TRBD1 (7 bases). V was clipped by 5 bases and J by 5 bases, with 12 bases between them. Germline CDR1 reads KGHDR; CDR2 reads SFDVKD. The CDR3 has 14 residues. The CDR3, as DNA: TGTGCCACCAGTGGCAGGGGGGTGAACAATGAGCAGTTCTTC. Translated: CATSGRGVNNEQFF.

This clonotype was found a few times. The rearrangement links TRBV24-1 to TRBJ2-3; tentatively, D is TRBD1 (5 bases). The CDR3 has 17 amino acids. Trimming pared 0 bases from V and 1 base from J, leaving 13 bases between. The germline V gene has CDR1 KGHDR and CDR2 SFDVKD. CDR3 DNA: TGTGCCACCAGTGATTTGGTGCAGGGATGGGGCACAGATACGCAGTATTTT. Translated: CATSDLVQGWGTDTQYF.

CDR3 sequence reads: CSVSGTEHTNYGYTF. For the CDR3, the DNA is TGCAGCGTCTCCGGGACAGAACATACTAACTATGGCTACACCTTC. This chain joins TRBV29-1 and TRBJ1-2, with TRBD1 identical over 7 bases. This CDR3 region has 15 residues. Germline assignment: CDR1 SQVTM and CDR2 ANQGSEA. J lost 0 bases, V lost 6 bases, and 10 bases had no gene match. Using reference TRBV29-1 and TRBJ1-2 for the parts outside the CDR3, the full variable domain is SAVISQKPSRDICQRGTSLTIQCQVDSQVTMMFWYRQQPGQSLTLIATANQGSEATYESGFVIDKFPISRPNLTFSTLTVSNMSPEDSSIYLCSVSGTEHTNYGYTFGSGTRLTVV.

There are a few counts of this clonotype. The CDR3 region has the DNA TGCGCCAGCAGCCCTCCGGTAGGGACCCAGTACTTC. Encoded protein: CASSPPVGTQYF. The chain has TRBV5-1 and TRBJ2-5; no definite D call. This CDR3 has 12 residues. V gave up 4 bases and J gave up 7 bases, with 11 bases separating them. Germline assignment: CDR1 SGHRS and CDR2 YFSETQ.

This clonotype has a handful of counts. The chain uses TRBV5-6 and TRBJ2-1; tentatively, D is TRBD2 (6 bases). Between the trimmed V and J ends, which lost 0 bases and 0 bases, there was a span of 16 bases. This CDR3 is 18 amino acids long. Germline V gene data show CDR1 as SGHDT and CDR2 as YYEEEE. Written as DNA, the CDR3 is TGTGCCAGCAGCTTGGATGGTTGGGGGGTCCGCTCCTACAATGAGCAGTTCTTC. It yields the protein CASSLDGWGVRSYNEQFF.

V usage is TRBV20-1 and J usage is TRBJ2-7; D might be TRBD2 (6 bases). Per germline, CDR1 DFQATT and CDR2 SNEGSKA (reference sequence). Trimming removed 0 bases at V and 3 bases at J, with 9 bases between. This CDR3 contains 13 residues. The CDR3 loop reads CSARDTTSYEQYF. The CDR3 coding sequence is TGCAGTGCTAGAGATACGACTAGCTACGAGCAGTACTTC.

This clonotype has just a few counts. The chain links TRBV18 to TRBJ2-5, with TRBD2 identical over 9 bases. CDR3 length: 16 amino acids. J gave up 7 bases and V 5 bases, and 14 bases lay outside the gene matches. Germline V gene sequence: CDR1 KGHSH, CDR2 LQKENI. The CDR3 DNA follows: TGTGCCAGCTCAACCAACTTAGCGGGGGCGGCTCGGACCCAGTACTTC. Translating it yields CASSTNLAGAARTQYF.